A single sample gave rise to the 19 T cell receptor beta chains below, sequenced in a study of neurological immune-mediated disorders. TCRdb independently ran MiXCR on the 5' RACE reads; one entry per CDR3 protein. The sample comprises roughly 30,000 distinct CDR3 sequences, 4% to 5.5% of which are singletons, and approximately 22% rests with the top ten. The sequencing sample was made of PBMCs. These receptors were collected from a man younger than 35 in good health.

In its sample, this clonotype was seen many times. V is TRBV11-2 and J is TRBJ2-1; a possible D gene is TRBD1 (5 bases). V lost 2 bases to trimming and J lost 7 bases, with 15 bases between them. CDR3 length equals 15 residues. Looked up from germline, CDR1 is SGHAT and CDR2 is FQNNGV. The CDR3 sequence: CASSLRSTGGNEQFF. Here the CDR3 DNA reads TGTGCCAGCAGCTTACGAAGCACAGGTGGGAATGAGCAGTTCTTC.

This clonotype was seen at least ten times. V and J are TRBV5-5 and TRBJ2-2; 7 bases align to TRBD1. The CDR3 is made up of 17 amino acids. V shed 1 base and J 4 bases; nucleotides not matched to a gene: 10. Germline V gene data show CDR1 as SGHKS and CDR2 as YYEKEE (reference sequence). In DNA form, the CDR3 reads TGTGCCAGCAGCTTGTTTCTTATGACAGGGAGCACCGGGGAGCTGTTTTTT. This gives the protein CASSLFLMTGSTGELFF.

In this sample, this clonotype turned up many times. The chain links TRBV7-2 to TRBJ2-1; D not certain. This CDR3 spans 13 amino acids. Between the trimmed V and J ends, which lost 2 bases and 4 bases, there was a span of 6 bases. Germline V gives CDR1 SGHTA, CDR2 FQGNSA. The CDR3 protein is CASSLNGYNEQFF. The CDR3 DNA reads as TGTGCCAGCAGCTTAAACGGGTACAATGAGCAGTTCTTC.

This clonotype was seen at least ten times. The chain combines TRBV5-1 with TRBJ1-1, with 7 bases lining up with TRBD1. The CDR3 covers 14 residues. The germline CDR1 and CDR2 sequences are SGHRS and YFSETQ. Losses at the gene ends were 2 bases for V and 4 bases for J; bases not matched to a gene: 5. The CDR3 loop is CASSLDRAITEAFF. CDR3 nucleotides: TGCGCCAGCAGCTTAGACAGGGCGATCACTGAAGCTTTCTTT.

A few counts support this clonotype. This chain links TRBV20-1 with TRBJ1-2; D perhaps matches TRBD1 (5 bases). Looked up from germline, CDR1 is DFQATT and CDR2 is SNEGSKA (reference sequence). This CDR3 has 14 amino acids. Between the trimmed V and J ends, which lost 0 bases and 8 bases, there was a span of 16 bases. This CDR3 is CSARDAGRDEGYTF. As DNA, the CDR3 is TGCAGTGCTAGAGATGCCGGCAGGGATGAAGGCTACACCTTC.

This clonotype was seen many times. The rearrangement links TRBV10-2 to TRBJ1-2; 7 bases align to TRBD1. CDR1 is WSHSY and CDR2 is SAAADI in the germline V gene. Trimming took 4 bases from V and 3 from J; bases not matched to a gene: 5. The CDR3 totals 14 residues. This CDR3 reads CASSGETGYYGYTF. The DNA for the CDR3 is TGCGCCAGCAGTGGGGAGACAGGGTACTATGGCTACACCTTC.

This clonotype was seen ten or more times. The rearrangement joins TRBV5-1 to TRBJ2-3; TRBD2 agrees at 11 bases. The CDR3 is 15 residues long. Germline values: CDR1 SGHRS, CDR2 YFSETQ. V was clipped by 2 bases and J by 1 base; unmatched bases: 0. The CDR3 region has the DNA TGCGCCAGCAGCTTACTAGCGGGGGGCACAGATACGCAGTATTTT. This encodes CASSLLAGGTDTQYF.

This clonotype was picked up many times. The J gene is TRBJ2-2, the V gene TRBV5-6; the D is unclear. CDR3 size: 11 residues. Germline CDR1 reads SGHDT; CDR2 reads YYEEEE. Between the trimmed V and J ends, which lost 1 base and 6 bases, there was a span of 1 base. CDR3 sequence (DNA): TGTGCCAGCAGCTTGTCCGGGGAGCTGTTTTTT. Protein product: CASSLSGELFF.

In its sample, this clonotype was seen many times. The chain joins TRBV11-2 to TRBJ2-7; possibly TRBD2 for D (6 bases). Trimming left V 6 bases short and J 5 bases short, with 17 bases between. CDR1 is SGHAT, CDR2 FQNNGV, per germline. This CDR3 has 14 residues. DNA for the CDR3: TGTGCCAGCAGATTGGACGGGGGATCCCACGAGCAGTACTTC. Residues: CASRLDGGSHEQYF.

Relative to its sample, this clonotype is medium-sized. The chain is built from TRBV29-1 and TRBJ1-1, with a possible D match to TRBD1 (5 bases). V lost 1 base, J lost 5 bases, and 11 bases lay in between. This CDR3 has 13 amino acids. The germline gives CDR1 SQVTM, CDR2 ANQGSEA. The CDR3 bases are TGCAGCGTTGAAGTCAGGGAGGGAACTGAAGCTTTCTTT. Translating gives CSVEVREGTEAFF.

This clonotype was seen at least ten times. The chain has TRBV10-3 and TRBJ2-1; TRBD1 agrees at 7 bases. Germline CDR1 and CDR2: ENHRY and SYGVKD. The V gene end was trimmed by 4 bases and the J gene end by 6 bases; junction bases not matched to a gene: 3. CDR3 length equals 13 residues. The CDR3 is CAISANRGNEQFF. Here the CDR3 DNA reads TGTGCCATCAGTGCGAACAGGGGCAATGAGCAGTTCTTC.

This clonotype was counted many times. The chain couples TRBV10-3 to TRBJ2-7, with 8 bases identical to TRBD2. This CDR3 has 13 amino acids. With V trimmed by 3 bases and J by 6 bases, 4 bases remained unmatched. Germline CDR1 is ENHRY and CDR2 is SYGVKD. The DNA for the CDR3 is TGTGCCATCAGTGATGGCCTAGCGGGCGAGCAGTACTTC. It specifies CAISDGLAGEQYF.

This chain links TRBV5-1 with TRBJ2-7; 9 bases line up with TRBD1. CDR1 is SGHRS and CDR2 is YFSETQ in the germline V gene. With 4 bases clipped from V and 10 bases from J, the junction kept 15 bases outside the gene matches. The CDR3 length is 15 residues. The DNA for the CDR3 is TGCGCCAGCAGCGTGACCGGGACAGGGCATGGCGAACAGTACTTC. It yields the protein CASSVTGTGHGEQYF.

By frequency in the sample, this clonotype is medium-sized. This chain links TRBV7-2 with TRBJ2-1, with D hard to call. This CDR3 region has 15 residues. Trimming pared 6 bases from V and 6 bases from J, leaving 18 bases between. Germline lookup yields CDR1 SGHTA and CDR2 FQGNSA. CDR3: CASSTRAPPGNEQFF. CDR3 nucleotides: TGTGCCAGCAGTACAAGGGCTCCCCCGGGCAATGAGCAGTTCTTC.

Many counts were recorded for this clonotype. V and J are TRBV9 and TRBJ2-3; the D gene is possibly TRBD2 (5 bases). This CDR3 is built from 15 residues. Per germline, CDR1 SGDLS and CDR2 YYNGEE. The germline V and J ends were trimmed by 1 base and 6 bases, with 15 bases remaining between them. The CDR3 loop is CASSVSSSYGDTQYF. In DNA form, the CDR3 reads TGTGCCAGCAGCGTATCTTCTAGCTATGGCGATACGCAGTATTTT.

There are many counts of this clonotype. The V and J genes are TRBV4-3 and TRBJ2-4; TRBD1 aligns across 7 bases. CDR1 LGHNA and CDR2 YSLEER come from the germline V gene. The ends lost 0 bases at V and 1 base at J; junction bases unmatched: 27. The CDR3 runs 24 residues. The CDR3 DNA is TGCGCCAGCAGCCAAGATATCGGCGTGAGCCGGACAGGCAATATAGTACTGGCCAAAAACATTCAGTACTTC. Translation: CASSQDIGVSRTGNIVLAKNIQYF.

This clonotype was seen ten or more times. The chain combines TRBV5-8 with TRBJ1-1; the D gene is possibly TRBD1 (6 bases). Germline values: CDR1 SGHTS, CDR2 YDEGEE. This CDR3 is built from 12 residues. With 1 base removed from V and 5 bases from J, the gap between germline ends came to 6 bases. DNA for the CDR3: TGTGCCAGCAGCTTGACAGGGACTGAAGCTTTCTTT. Translated: CASSLTGTEAFF. The entire variable domain, with the rest obtained from reference TRBV5-8 and TRBJ1-1, is as follows: EAGVTQSPTHLIKTRGQQATLRCSPISGHTSVYWYQQALGLGLQFLLWYDEGEERNRGNFPPRFSGRQFPNYSSELNVNALELEDSALYLCASSLTGTEAFFGQGTRLTVV.

This clonotype came up many times. This CDR3 reads CASSIQETQYF. The DNA of the CDR3 is TGTGCCAGTAGTATCCAAGAGACCCAGTACTTC. This chain links TRBV19 with TRBJ2-5; no clear D. CDR3 length equals 11 residues. Germline CDR1 LNHDA, CDR2 SQIVND (reference sequence). Trimming stripped 3 bases from V and 1 base from J, with 0 bases between.

This clonotype was seen at least ten times. V is TRBV18 and J is TRBJ2-3; weak D call: TRBD2 (5 bases). This CDR3 is built from 13 residues. The V gene's germline CDR1 is KGHSH and CDR2 LQKENI. Between the trimmed V and J ends, which lost 3 bases and 6 bases, there was a span of 10 bases. Here the CDR3 DNA reads TGTGCCAGCTCACCTCTGGGCGGGGATACGCAGTATTTT. Its translation is CASSPLGGDTQYF.